This record concerns one T cell receptor beta chain sequence. The CDR3 has 16 residues. Germline V lookup: CDR1 LGHNA, CDR2 YNFKEQ. Deletions cut 1 base from V and 5 bases from J, with 14 bases between. PCR employed 60 Vbeta and 13 Jbeta primers. Profiling relied on immunoSEQ multiplex PCR, and the TCRdb table lists in-frame clones only, not all of them. In the table there are 160,000 or so clones, about 71% of which are singletons. This sample is part of a study of cytomegalovirus exposure and HLA in healthy donors. The gene calls are TRBV4-2 and TRBJ1-4; D gene ambiguous. The sequence was collected from a woman between 25 and 40 years old in good health and CMV-seronegative. The sample was PBMCs. In nucleotides, the CDR3 is TGTGCCAGCAGCCAAGGTGGCGGGGTGGGAAATGAAAAACTGTTTTTT. This translates into CASSQGGGVGNEKLFF.